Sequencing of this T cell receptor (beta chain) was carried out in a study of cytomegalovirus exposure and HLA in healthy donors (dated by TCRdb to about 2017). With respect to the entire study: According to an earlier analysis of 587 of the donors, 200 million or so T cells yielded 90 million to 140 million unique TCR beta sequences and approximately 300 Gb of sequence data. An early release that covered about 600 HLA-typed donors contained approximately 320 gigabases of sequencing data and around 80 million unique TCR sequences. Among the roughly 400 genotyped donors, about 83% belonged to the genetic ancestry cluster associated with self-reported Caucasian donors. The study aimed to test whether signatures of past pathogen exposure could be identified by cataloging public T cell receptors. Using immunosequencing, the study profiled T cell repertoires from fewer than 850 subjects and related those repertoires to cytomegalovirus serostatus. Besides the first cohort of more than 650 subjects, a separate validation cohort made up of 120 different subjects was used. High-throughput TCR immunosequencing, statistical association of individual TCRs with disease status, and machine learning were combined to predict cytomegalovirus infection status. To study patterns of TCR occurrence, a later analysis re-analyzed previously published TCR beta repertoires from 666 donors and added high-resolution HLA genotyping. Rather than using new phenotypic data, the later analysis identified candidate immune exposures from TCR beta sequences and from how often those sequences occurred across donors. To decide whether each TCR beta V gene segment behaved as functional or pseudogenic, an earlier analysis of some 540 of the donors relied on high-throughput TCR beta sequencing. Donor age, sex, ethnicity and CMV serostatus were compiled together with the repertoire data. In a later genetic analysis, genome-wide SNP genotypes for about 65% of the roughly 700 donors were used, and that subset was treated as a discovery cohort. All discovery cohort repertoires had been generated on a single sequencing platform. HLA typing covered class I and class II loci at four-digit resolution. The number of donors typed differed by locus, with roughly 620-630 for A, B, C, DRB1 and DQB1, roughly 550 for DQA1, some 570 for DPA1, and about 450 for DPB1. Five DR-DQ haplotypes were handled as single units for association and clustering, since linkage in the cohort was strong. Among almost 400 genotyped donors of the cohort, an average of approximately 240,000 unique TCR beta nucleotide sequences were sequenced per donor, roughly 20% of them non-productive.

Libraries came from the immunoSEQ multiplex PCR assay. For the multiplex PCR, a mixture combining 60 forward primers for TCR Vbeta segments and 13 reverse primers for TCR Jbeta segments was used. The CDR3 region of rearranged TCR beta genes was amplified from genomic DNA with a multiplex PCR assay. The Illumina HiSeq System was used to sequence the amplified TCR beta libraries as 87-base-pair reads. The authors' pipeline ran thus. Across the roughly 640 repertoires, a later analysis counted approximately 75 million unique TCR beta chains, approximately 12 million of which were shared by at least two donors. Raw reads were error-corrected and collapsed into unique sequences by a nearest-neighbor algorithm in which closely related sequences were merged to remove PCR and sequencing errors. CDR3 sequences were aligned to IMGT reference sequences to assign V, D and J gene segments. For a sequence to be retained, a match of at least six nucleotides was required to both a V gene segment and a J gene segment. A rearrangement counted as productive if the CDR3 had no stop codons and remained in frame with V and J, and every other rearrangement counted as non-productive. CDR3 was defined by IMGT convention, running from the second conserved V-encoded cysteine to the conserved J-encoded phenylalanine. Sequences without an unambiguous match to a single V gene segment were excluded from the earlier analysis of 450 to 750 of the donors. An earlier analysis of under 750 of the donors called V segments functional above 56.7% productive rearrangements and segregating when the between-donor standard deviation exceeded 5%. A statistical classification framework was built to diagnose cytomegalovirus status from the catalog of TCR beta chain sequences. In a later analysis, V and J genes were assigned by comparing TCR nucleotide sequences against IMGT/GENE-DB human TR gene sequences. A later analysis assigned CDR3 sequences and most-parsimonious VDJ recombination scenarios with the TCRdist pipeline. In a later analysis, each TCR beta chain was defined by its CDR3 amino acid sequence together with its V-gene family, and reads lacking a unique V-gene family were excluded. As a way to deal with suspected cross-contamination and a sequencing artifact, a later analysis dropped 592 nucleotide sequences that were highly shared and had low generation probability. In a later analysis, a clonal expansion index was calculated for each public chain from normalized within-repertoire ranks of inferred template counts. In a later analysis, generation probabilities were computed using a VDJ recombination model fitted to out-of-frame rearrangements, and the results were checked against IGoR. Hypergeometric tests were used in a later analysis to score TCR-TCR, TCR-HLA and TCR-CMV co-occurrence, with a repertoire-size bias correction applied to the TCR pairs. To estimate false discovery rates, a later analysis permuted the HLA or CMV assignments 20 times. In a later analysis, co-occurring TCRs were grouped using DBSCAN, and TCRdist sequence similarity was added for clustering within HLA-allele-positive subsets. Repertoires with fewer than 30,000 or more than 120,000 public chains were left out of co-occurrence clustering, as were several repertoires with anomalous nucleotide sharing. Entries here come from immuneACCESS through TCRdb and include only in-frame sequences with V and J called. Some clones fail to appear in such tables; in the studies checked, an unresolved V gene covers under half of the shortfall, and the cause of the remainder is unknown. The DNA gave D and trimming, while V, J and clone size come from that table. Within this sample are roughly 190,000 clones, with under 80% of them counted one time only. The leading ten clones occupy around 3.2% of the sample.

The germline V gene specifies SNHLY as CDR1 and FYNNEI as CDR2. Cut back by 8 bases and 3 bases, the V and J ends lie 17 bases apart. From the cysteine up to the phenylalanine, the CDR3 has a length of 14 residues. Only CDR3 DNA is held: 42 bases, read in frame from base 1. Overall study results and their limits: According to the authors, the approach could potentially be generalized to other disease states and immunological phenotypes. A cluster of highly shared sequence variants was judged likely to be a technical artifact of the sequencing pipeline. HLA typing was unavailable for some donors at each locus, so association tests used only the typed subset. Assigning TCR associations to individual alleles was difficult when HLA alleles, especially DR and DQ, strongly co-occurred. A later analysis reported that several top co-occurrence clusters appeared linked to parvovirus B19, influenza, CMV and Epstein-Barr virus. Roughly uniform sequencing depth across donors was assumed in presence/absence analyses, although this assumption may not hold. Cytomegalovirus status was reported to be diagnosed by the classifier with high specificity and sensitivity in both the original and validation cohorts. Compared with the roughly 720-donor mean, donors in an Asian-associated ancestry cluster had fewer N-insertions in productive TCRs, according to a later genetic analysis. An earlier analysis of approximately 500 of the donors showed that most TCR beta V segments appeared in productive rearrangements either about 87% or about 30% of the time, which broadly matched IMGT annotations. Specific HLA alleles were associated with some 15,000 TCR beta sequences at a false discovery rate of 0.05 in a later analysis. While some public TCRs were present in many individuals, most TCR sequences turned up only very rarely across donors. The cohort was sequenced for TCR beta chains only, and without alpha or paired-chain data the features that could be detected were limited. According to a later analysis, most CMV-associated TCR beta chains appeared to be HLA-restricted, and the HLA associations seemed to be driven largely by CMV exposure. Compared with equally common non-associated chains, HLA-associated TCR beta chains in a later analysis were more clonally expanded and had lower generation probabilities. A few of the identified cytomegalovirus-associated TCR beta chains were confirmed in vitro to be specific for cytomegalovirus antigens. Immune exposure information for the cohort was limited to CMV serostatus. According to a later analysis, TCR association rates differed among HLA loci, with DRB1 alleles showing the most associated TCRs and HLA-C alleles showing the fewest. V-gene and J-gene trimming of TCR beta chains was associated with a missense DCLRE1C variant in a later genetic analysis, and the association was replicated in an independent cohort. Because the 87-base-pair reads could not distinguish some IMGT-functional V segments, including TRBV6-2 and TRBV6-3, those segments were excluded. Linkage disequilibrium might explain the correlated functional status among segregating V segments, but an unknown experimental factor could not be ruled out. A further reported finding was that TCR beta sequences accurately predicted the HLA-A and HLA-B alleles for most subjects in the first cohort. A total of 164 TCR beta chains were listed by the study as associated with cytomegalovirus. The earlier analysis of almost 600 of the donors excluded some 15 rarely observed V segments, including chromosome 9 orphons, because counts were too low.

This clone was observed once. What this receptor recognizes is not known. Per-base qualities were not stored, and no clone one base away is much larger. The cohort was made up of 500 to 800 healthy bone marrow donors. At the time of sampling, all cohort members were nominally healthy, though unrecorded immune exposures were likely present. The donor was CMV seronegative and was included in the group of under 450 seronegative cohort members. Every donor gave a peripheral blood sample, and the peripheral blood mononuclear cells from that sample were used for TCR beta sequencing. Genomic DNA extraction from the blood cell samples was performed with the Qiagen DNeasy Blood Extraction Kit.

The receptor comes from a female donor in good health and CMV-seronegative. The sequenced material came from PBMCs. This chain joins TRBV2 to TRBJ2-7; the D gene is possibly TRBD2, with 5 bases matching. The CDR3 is CASSVEGGNYEQYF. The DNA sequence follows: TGTGCCAGCTCTGTTGAGGGTGGAAACTACGAGCAGTACTTC.